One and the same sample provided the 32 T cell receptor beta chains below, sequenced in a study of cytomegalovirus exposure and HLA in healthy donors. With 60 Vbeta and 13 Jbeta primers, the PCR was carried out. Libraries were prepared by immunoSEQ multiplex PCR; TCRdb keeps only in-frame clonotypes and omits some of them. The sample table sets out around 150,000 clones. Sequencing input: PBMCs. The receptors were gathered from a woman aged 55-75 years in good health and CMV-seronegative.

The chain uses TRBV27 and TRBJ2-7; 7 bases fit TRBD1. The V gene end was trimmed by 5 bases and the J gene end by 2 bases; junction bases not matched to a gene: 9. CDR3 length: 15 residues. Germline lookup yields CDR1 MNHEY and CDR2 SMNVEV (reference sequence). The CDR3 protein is CASSLSGQGAYEQYF. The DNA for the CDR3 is TGTGCCAGCAGTCTCTCGGGGCAGGGGGCCTACGAGCAGTACTTC.

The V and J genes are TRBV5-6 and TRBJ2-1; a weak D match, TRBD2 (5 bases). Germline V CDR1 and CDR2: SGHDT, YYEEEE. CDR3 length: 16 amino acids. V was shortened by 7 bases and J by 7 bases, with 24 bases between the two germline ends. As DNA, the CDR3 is TGTGCCAGCTCAAAGCGGAGCAGGAATTCCCGGAATGAGCAGTTCTTC. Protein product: CASSKRSRNSRNEQFF.

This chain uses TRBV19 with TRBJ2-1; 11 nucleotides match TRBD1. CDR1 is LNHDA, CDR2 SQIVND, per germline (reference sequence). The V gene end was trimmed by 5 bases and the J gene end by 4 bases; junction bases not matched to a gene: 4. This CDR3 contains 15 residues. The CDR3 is CASSLGTGGYNEQFF. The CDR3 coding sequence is TGTGCCAGTAGTCTGGGGACAGGGGGGTACAATGAGCAGTTCTTC.

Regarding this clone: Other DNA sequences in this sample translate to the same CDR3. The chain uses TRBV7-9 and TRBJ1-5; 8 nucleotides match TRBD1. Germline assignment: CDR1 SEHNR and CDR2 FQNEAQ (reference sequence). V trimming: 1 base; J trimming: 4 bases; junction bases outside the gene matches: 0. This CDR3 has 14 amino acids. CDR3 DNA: TGTGCCAGCAGCTTAGGGACAGGGAATCAGCCCCAGCATTTT. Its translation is CASSLGTGNQPQHF.

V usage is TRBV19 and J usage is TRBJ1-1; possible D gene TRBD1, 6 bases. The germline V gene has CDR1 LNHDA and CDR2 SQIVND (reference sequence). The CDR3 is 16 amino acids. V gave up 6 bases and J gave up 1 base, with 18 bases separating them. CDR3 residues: CASRLGIGQPNTEAFF. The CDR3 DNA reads TGTGCCAGTAGACTAGGGATTGGACAGCCGAACACTGAAGCTTTCTTT.

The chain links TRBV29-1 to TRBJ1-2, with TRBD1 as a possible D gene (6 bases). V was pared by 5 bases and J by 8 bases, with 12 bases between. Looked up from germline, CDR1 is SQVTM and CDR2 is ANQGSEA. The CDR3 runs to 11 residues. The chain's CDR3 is CSVRTAPGYTF. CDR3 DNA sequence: TGCAGCGTTCGGACAGCGCCCGGCTACACCTTC.

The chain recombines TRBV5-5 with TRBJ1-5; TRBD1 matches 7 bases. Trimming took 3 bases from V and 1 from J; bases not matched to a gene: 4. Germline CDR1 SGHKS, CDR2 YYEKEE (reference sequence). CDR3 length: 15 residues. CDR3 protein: CASSSDRNSNQPQHF. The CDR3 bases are TGTGCCAGCAGCTCGGACAGGAACAGCAATCAGCCCCAGCATTTT.

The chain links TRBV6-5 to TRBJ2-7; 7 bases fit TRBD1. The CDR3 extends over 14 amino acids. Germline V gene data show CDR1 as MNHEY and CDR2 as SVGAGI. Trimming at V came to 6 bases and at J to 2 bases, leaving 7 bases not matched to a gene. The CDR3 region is CASRQDRDAYEQYF. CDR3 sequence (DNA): TGTGCCAGCAGACAAGACAGGGATGCCTACGAGCAGTACTTC.

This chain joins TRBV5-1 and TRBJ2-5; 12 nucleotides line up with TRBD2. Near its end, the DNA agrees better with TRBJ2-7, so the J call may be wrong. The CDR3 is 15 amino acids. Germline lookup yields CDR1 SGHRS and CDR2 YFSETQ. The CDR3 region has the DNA TGCGCCAGCAGCTCGGTGACTAGCGGGAGCTACGAGCAGTACTTC. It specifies CASSSVTSGSYEQYF.

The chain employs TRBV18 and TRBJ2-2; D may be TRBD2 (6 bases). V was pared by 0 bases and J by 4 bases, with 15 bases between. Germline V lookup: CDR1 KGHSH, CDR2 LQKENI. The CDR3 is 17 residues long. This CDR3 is CASSPPTSSAGTGELFF. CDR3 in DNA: TGTGCCAGCTCACCACCGACTAGTTCGGCTGGCACCGGGGAGCTGTTTTTT. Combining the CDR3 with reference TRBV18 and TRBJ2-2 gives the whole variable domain NAGVMQNPRHLVRRRGQEARLRCSPMKGHSHVYWYRQLPEEGLKFMVYLQKENIIDESGMPKERFSAEFPKEGPSILRIQQVVRGDSAAYFCASSPPTSSAGTGELFFGEGSRLTVL.

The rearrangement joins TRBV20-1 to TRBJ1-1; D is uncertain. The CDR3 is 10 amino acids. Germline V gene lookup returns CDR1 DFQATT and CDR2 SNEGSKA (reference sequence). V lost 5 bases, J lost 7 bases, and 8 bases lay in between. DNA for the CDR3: TGCAGTGCTTGGAGGGTTGAAGCTTTCTTT. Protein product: CSAWRVEAFF.

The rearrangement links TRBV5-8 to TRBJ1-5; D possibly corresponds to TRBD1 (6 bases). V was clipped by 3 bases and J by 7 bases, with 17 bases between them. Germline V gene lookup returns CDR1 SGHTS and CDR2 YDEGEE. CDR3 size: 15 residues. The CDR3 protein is CASSSSLQGSQPQHF. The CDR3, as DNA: TGTGCCAGCAGCTCAAGCCTGCAGGGGAGCCAGCCCCAGCATTTT.

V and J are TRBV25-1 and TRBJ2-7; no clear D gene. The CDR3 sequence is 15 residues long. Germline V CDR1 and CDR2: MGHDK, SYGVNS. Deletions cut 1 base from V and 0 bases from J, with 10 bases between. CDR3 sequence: CASSESMFSSYEQYF. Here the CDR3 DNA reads TGTGCCAGCAGTGAATCGATGTTCAGCTCCTACGAGCAGTACTTC.

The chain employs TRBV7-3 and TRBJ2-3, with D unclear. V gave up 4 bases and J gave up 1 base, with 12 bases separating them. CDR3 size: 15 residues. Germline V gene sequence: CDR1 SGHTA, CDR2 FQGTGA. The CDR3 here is CASSSFPVGTDTQYF. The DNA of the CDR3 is TGTGCCAGCAGCTCCTTCCCGGTGGGCACAGATACGCAGTATTTT.

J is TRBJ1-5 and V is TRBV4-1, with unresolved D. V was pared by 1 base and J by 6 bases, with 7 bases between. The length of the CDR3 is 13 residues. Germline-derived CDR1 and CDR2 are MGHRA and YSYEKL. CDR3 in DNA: TGCGCCAGCAGCCAAGCGACTGGTCAGCCCCAGCATTTT. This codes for CASSQATGQPQHF.

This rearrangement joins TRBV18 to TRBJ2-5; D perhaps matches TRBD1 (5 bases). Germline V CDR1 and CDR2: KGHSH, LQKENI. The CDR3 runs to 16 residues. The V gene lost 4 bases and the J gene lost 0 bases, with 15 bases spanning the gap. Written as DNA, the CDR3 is TGTGCCAGCTCACACTCGGTTCAGGACAACCAAGAGACCCAGTACTTC. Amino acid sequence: CASSHSVQDNQETQYF.

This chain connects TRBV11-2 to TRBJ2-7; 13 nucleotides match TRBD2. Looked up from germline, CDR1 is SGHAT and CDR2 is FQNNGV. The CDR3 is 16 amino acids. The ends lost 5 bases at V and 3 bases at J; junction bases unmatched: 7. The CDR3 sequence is CASSVTSGGGFYEQYF. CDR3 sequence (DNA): TGTGCCAGCAGCGTCACTAGCGGGGGGGGGTTCTACGAGCAGTACTTC.

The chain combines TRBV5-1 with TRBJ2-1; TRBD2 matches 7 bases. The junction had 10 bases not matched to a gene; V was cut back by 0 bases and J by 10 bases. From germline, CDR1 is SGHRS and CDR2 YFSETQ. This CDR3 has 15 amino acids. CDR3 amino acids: CASSLDLAEEGEQFF. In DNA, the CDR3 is TGCGCCAGCAGCTTGGATCTAGCGGAAGAGGGGGAGCAGTTCTTC.

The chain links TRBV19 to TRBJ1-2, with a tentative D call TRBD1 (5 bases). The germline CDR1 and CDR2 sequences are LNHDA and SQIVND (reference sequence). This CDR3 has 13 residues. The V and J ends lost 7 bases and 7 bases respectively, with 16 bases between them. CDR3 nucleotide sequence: TGTGCCAGTACCGTGGGACTTTCGGCTGGCTACACCTTC. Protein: CASTVGLSAGYTF.

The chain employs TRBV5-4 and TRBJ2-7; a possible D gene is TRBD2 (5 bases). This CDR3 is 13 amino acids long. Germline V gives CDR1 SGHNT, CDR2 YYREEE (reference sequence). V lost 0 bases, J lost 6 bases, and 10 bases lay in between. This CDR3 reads CASSLGGPSEQYF. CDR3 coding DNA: TGTGCCAGCAGCTTGGGCGGGCCGAGCGAGCAGTACTTC.

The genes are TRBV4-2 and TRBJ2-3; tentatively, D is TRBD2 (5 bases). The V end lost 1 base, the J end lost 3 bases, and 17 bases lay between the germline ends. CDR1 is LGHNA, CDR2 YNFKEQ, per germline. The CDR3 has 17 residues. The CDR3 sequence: CASSQGVTGKGTDTQYF. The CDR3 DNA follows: TGTGCCAGCAGCCAAGGGGTTACGGGGAAAGGTACAGATACGCAGTATTTT.

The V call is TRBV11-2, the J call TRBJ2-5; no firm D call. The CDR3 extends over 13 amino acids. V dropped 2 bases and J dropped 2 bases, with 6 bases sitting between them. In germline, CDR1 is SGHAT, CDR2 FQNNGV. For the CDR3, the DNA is TGTGCCAGCAGCTTAACAGTACAAGAGACCCAGTACTTC. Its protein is CASSLTVQETQYF.

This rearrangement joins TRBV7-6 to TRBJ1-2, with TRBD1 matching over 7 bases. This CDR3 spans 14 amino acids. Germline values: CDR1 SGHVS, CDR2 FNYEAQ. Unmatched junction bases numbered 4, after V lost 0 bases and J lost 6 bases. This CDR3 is CASSLAAGGDGYTF. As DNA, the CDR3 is TGTGCCAGCAGCTTAGCGGCAGGGGGAGATGGCTACACCTTC.

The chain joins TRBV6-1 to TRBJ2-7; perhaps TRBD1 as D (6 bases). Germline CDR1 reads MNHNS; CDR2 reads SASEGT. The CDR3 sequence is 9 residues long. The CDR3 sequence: CAPGAEQYF. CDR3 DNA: TGTGCTCCAGGGGCAGAGCAGTACTTC.

The CDR3 DNA reads as TGTGCCAGTAGTATAGACCCGGGACTGGGCGGGGAGCTGTTTTTT. Protein product: CASSIDPGLGGELFF. The chain employs TRBV19 and TRBJ2-2, with D tentatively TRBD2 (6 bases). The ends were cut back, 0 bases at V and 7 bases at J, with 12 bases in the middle. Germline lookup yields CDR1 LNHDA and CDR2 SQIVND (reference sequence). The CDR3 runs to 15 residues.

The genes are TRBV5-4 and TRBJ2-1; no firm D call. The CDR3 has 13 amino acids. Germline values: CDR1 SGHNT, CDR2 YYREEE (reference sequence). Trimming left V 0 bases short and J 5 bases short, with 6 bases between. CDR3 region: CASSLAENNEQFF. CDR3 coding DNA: TGTGCCAGCAGCTTGGCGGAGAACAATGAGCAGTTCTTC.

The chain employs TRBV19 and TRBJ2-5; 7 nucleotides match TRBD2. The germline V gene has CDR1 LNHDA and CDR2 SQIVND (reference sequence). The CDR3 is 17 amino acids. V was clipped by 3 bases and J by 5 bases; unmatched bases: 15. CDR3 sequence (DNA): TGTGCCAGTAGTATCTTCCGGGGGTTGGCGGGAGTGGAGACCCAGTACTTC. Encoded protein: CASSIFRGLAGVETQYF. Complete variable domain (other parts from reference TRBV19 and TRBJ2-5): DGGITQSPKYLFRKEGQNVTLSCEQNLNHDAMYWYRQDPGQGLRLIYYSQIVNDFQKGDIAEGYSVSREKKESFPLTVTSAQKNPTAFYLCASSIFRGLAGVETQYFGPGTRLLVL.

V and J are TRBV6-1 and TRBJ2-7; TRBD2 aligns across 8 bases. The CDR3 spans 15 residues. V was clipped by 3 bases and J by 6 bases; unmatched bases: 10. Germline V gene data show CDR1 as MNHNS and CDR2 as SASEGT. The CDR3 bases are TGTGCCAGCAGTGATAGGCGGGGGGCATGGGGCGAGCAGTACTTC. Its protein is CASSDRRGAWGEQYF.

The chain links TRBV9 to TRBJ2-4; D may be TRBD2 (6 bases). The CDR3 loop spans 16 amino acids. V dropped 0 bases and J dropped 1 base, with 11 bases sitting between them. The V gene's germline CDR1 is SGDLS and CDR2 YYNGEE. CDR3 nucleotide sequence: TGTGCCAGCAGCGTAGGCGGGATGGACGCCAAAAACATTCAGTACTTC. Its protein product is CASSVGGMDAKNIQYF.

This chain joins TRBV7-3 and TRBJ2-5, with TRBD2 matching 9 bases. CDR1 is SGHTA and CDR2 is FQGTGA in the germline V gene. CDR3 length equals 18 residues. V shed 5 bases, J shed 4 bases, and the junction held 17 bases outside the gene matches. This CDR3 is CASSPDRLAGLWPETQYF. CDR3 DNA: TGTGCCAGCAGCCCAGATAGGCTAGCGGGGTTATGGCCAGAGACCCAGTACTTC.

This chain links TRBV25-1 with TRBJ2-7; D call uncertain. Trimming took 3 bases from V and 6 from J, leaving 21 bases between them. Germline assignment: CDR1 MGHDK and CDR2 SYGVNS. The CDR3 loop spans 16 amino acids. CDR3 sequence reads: CASSDPTVEWVSEQYF. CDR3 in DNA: TGTGCCAGCAGTGACCCGACTGTCGAGTGGGTCTCCGAGCAGTACTTC.

In DNA, the CDR3 is TGTGCCAGCAGCGAAGGACTAGCGGGAGCCAATGAGCAGTTCTTC. This encodes CASSEGLAGANEQFF. This sequence joins TRBV5-4 and TRBJ2-1; 13 positions match TRBD2. The germline CDR1 and CDR2 sequences are SGHNT and YYREEE (reference sequence). The J segment lost 6 bases and the V segment lost 4 bases, leaving 4 bases of the junction unmatched. CDR3 length equals 15 residues.